This TCR beta chain was recorded in a study of OX40 agonist ivuxolimab in advanced cancers. The table came from immunoSEQ multiplex PCR; TCRdb's copy has only in-frame clones and leaves some out. This sample has over 80,000 clones, with approximately 84% found just once. This clone was recorded a few times. Sequences were derived from CD4+ or CD8+ T cells sorted from blood, sampled in a trial of the OX40 agonist ivuxolimab. The sequence was collected from an adult with an advanced solid tumor such as melanoma, head and neck, liver or kidney cancer.

The CDR3 spells CASTRGGPYGYTF. The CDR3 nucleotides read TGTGCCAGCACGAGAGGGGGCCCGTATGGCTACACCTTC. The chain recombines TRBV6-1 with TRBJ1-2; TRBD1 matches at 7 bases. This CDR3 has 13 amino acids. The germline V gene has CDR1 MNHNS and CDR2 SASEGT. J was trimmed by 5 bases and V by 7 bases; bases with no gene match: 7.